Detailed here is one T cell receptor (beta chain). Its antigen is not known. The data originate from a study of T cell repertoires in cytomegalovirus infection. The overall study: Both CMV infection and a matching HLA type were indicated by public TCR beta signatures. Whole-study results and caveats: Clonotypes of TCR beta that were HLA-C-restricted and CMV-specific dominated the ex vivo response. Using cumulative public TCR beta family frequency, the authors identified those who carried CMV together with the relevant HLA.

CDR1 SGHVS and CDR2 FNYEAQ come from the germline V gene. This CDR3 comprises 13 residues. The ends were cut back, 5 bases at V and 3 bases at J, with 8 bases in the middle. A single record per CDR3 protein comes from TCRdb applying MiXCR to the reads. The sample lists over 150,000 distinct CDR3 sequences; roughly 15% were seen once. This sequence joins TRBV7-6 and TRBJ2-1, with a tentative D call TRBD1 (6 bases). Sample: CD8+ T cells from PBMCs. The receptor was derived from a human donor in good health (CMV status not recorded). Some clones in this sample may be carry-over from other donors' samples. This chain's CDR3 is CASSPGVYNEQFF. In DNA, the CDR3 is TGTGCCAGCAGCCCAGGGGTCTACAATGAGCAGTTCTTC.